Presented here are 7 T cell receptor beta chains from one specimen sequenced in a study of blood T cell repertoires in COVID-19. TCRdb's table, derived via immunoSEQ multiplex PCR, lists solely in-frame clones and lacks some. The sample holds 200,000 to 300,000 clones, less than 90% seen once. Source material: peripheral blood. The receptors originated from a man between 60 and 70 years old with acute or convalescent COVID-19.

This sequence joins TRBV9 and TRBJ2-2; TRBD2 aligns across 7 bases. Per germline, CDR1 SGDLS and CDR2 YYNGEE. V was pared by 4 bases and J by 3 bases, with 9 bases of the junction left unmatched. The CDR3 consists of 16 residues. For the CDR3, the DNA is TGTGCCAGCAGCCCTAGCGGCGTCTCCTACACCGGGGAGCTGTTTTTT. It yields the protein CASSPSGVSYTGELFF. Full variable domain (outside the CDR3, taken from reference TRBV9 and TRBJ2-2): DSGVTQTPKHLITATGQRVTLRCSPRSGDLSVYWYQQSLDQGLQFLIQYYNGEERAKGNILERFSAQQFPDLHSELNLSSLELGDSALYFCASSPSGVSYTGELFFGEGSRLTVL.

The gene calls are TRBV24-1 and TRBJ1-2, with TRBD1 matching over 7 bases. With 2 bases clipped from V and 1 base from J, the junction kept 3 bases outside the gene matches. The CDR3 runs 15 residues. Germline CDR1 KGHDR, CDR2 SFDVKD. CDR3 coding DNA: TGTGCCACCAGTGATTCTGGGACAGTTAACTATGGCTACACCTTC. This codes for CATSDSGTVNYGYTF.

The rearrangement uses TRBV7-2 and TRBJ2-1, with D perhaps TRBD1 (5 bases). CDR1 is SGHTA and CDR2 is FQGNSA in the germline V gene. The CDR3 length is 14 residues. V was shortened by 1 base and J by 5 bases, with 9 bases between the two germline ends. Here the CDR3 DNA reads TGTGCCAGCAGCTTAGGCCAGGGCGACAATGAGCAGTTCTTC. Translating it yields CASSLGQGDNEQFF. The full variable domain, its missing parts supplied by reference TRBV7-2 and TRBJ2-1, is GAGVSQSPSNKVTEKGKDVELRCDPISGHTALYWYRQSLGQGLEFLIYFQGNSAPDKSGLPSDRFSAERTGGSVSTLTIQRTQQEDSAVYLCASSLGQGDNEQFFGPGTRLTVL.

The chain has TRBV7-9 and TRBJ2-1, with D possibly TRBD1 on 5 matching bases. V lost 8 bases to trimming and J lost 4 bases, with 18 bases between them. CDR1 and CDR2 from the germline V gene are SEHNR and FQNEAQ (reference sequence). This CDR3 is 15 amino acids long. The CDR3 spells CASERRAGIYNEQFF. CDR3 nucleotide sequence: TGTGCCAGCGAGCGAAGGGCAGGGATATACAATGAGCAGTTCTTC.

V and J are TRBV5-5 and TRBJ2-5; D gene ambiguous. The germline V and J ends were trimmed by 2 bases and 1 base, with 9 bases remaining between them. Per germline, CDR1 SGHKS and CDR2 YYEKEE (reference sequence). The CDR3 has 14 amino acids. The CDR3 DNA reads TGTGCCAGCAGCTTTCTCCAGGTCCAAGAGACCCAGTACTTC. Its protein is CASSFLQVQETQYF.

With regard to this clone: One junction end disagrees with the germline gene, perhaps due to a read error. This chain links TRBV28 with TRBJ2-4, with D tentatively TRBD1 (7 bases). This CDR3 has 14 residues. The germline V gene encodes CDR1 MDHEN and CDR2 SYDVKM. The CDR3 loop reads CASSQGGSQGGVRF. The CDR3 bases are TGTGCCAGCAGTCAGGGGGGATCCCAGGGTGGAGTTCGGTTC.

The chain employs TRBV7-9 and TRBJ2-5; D may be TRBD2 (5 bases). V shed 1 base and J shed 5 bases, with 14 bases lying between them. The CDR3 spans 15 residues. The germline gives CDR1 SEHNR, CDR2 FQNEAQ (reference sequence). CDR3 in amino acids: CASSLGRSSTETQYF. Written as DNA, the CDR3 is TGTGCCAGCAGCTTAGGGAGGTCTAGTACCGAGACCCAGTACTTC.